What follows describes a single TCR beta chain. What it binds is not known. This sample was taken from a study of CD8 T cells in Susac syndrome. Study-wide findings and caveats: The relatively small number of individuals in the TCR sequencing and HLA analysis was acknowledged by the study.

The trim removed 5 bases at V and 2 bases at J, leaving 6 bases unmatched. This CDR3 has 15 amino acids. The T cells that were sequenced for TCR beta were CD8+ and CD4+ cells from blood. Patients with stable or active relapsing-remitting disease, all of them treatment-naive, made up the multiple sclerosis controls. With random hexamers, reverse transcription was performed on 0.5 to 1 ug of RNA. Amplification of TCR beta CDR3 across 54 Vbeta and 13 Jbeta was performed with immunoSEQ multiplex PCR. TCRdb independently ran MiXCR on the immunoSEQ multiplex PCR reads; one entry per CDR3 protein. In the table there are approximately 230,000 distinct CDR3 sequences, just under 95% of which are singletons.

This rearrangement joins TRBV12-3 or TRBV12-4 to TRBJ2-5; 9 bases match TRBD1. Sequencing was done on a sample of CD4+ T cells from PBMCs. The TCR sequence derives from a human donor with multiple sclerosis. CDR3 coding DNA: TGTGCCAGCAGTAGGACAGGGGCTCTACAAGAGACCCAGTACTTC. Amino acids: CASSRTGALQETQYF.